Listed below are T cell receptor beta chains from one sample, sequenced in a study of Tregs in tolerant kidney transplant recipients. Using immunoSEQ multiplex PCR, the repertoire was profiled, and TCRdb retains in-frame clones only, with some absent. This sample has about 94,000 clones, with roughly 93% found just once. This sample comprised CD4+ T cells from blood, obtained before the transplant. The receptors come from a human donor who received a combined kidney and bone marrow transplant. Each CDR3 is given with its conserved first and last residue. D genes are given only for firm matches. Clone size is given for some rows only: seen once, a few or many times, or a class if the clone is expanded.

NA	TRBV28	15	NA	TRBJ2-5	CASSSPPAGQETQYF	TGTGCCAGCAGTTCCCCCCCAGCGGGTCAAGAGACCCAGTACTTC
NA	TRBV9	14	NA	TRBJ2-3	CASSPRLGADTQYF	TGTGCCAGCAGCCCCCGACTAGGGGCAGATACGCAGTATTTT
NA	TRBV7-9	13	NA	TRBJ2-3	CASSLLAPDTQYF	TGTGCCAGCAGCTTACTAGCCCCAGATACGCAGTATTTT
once	TRBV4-2	16	NA	TRBJ2-3	CASRKGGTSVWDTQYF	TGTGCCAGCAGGAAGGGGGGGACCAGCGTGTGGGATACGCAGTATTTT
NA	TRBV4-2	16	TRBD2	TRBJ2-7	CASSRELAGITYEQYF	TGTGCCAGCAGCCGAGAACTAGCGGGGATAACCTACGAGCAGTACTTC
NA	TRBV4-3	15	NA	TRBJ2-5	CASSQDFRRQETQYF	TGCGCCAGCAGCCAAGATTTCAGGCGCCAAGAGACCCAGTACTTC
NA	TRBV23-1	15	NA	TRBJ2-7	CASLQGQSRWYEQYF	TGCGCCAGCCTTCAGGGGCAGAGTAGATGGTACGAGCAGTACTTC
NA	TRBV29-1	12	TRBD1	TRBJ1-4	CSVRTGHEKLFF	TGCAGCGTGCGGACAGGACATGAAAAACTGTTTTTT
NA	TRBV7-3	13	NA	TRBJ2-5	CASSYQGAETQYF	TGTGCCAGCAGCTACCAGGGTGCAGAGACCCAGTACTTC
NA	TRBV19	16	TRBD1	TRBJ2-7	CASSTLHGDRVSEQYF	TGTGCCAGTAGTACCCTTCACGGGGACAGGGTATCCGAGCAGTACTTC
NA	TRBV5-8	16	NA	TRBJ1-4	CASSRRRTATNEKLFF	TGTGCCAGCAGCCGGCGGCGGACAGCAACTAATGAAAAACTGTTTTTT
NA	TRBV5-6	13	NA	TRBJ1-1	CASSLAGDTEAFF	TGTGCCAGCAGCTTGGCCGGGGACACTGAAGCTTTCTTT
NA	TRBV5-1	14	NA	TRBJ2-1	CASSLEKQYNEQFF	TGCGCCAGCAGCTTGGAGAAACAGTACAATGAGCAGTTCTTC
NA	TRBV4-1	16	TRBD2	TRBJ2-1	CASSQVLRGGEGEQFF	TGCGCCAGCAGCCAAGTTTTGCGGGGGGGCGAGGGTGAGCAGTTCTTC
once	TRBV19	13	TRBD2	TRBJ2-7	CASSPSGSYEQYF	TGTGCCAGTAGCCCTAGCGGGAGCTACGAGCAGTACTTC
NA	TRBV4-3	15	NA	TRBJ1-1	CASSRLGTPGVEAFF	TGCGCCAGCAGCCGGCTGGGGACCCCAGGGGTGGAAGCTTTCTTT
NA	TRBV6-5	13	NA	TRBJ2-3	CASSYTSSDTQYF	TGTGCCAGCAGCTACACGAGTTCGGATACGCAGTATTTT
NA	TRBV7-2	15	NA	TRBJ1-1	CASSLVGRANTEAFF	TGTGCCAGCAGCTTAGTCGGCAGGGCGAACACTGAAGCTTTCTTT
NA	TRBV28	14	NA	TRBJ1-1	CASSTAGGGPEAFF	TGTGCCAGCAGCACCGCAGGAGGCGGACCTGAAGCTTTCTTT
NA	TRBV10-3	12	NA	TRBJ2-7	CAIGRQVYEQYF	TGTGCCATCGGTAGACAGGTATACGAGCAGTACTTC
NA	TRBV7-9	14	TRBD1	TRBJ2-7	CASSPGTGRYEQYF	TGTGCCAGCTCCCCCGGGACAGGGCGCTACGAGCAGTACTTC
NA	TRBV5-1	16	TRBD2	TRBJ2-3	CASSSGLAGYADTQYF	TGCGCCAGCAGCTCGGGACTAGCGGGGTACGCAGATACGCAGTATTTT
NA	TRBV19	16	TRBD2	TRBJ2-1	CASRSEKRGPYNEQFF	TGTGCCAGTAGAAGCGAAAAGCGGGGGCCTTACAATGAGCAGTTCTTC
NA	TRBV9	13	NA	TRBJ1-2	CASSVAMNYGYTF	TGTGCCAGCAGCGTAGCCATGAACTATGGCTACACCTTC
NA	TRBV4-2	19	NA	TRBJ2-4	CASSQWTEHLNLAKNIQYF	TGTGCCAGCAGCCAGTGGACAGAGCACCTCAATTTAGCCAAAAACATTCAGTACTTC
NA	TRBV19	15	NA	TRBJ1-1	CASSIQRGMNTEAFF	TGTGCCAGTAGTATACAGCGGGGGATGAACACTGAAGCTTTCTTT
NA	TRBV29-1	15	NA	TRBJ1-6	CSVQLGAGYNSPLHF	TGCAGCGTCCAACTAGGCGCGGGCTATAATTCCCCCCTCCACTTT
NA	TRBV7-2	16	TRBD1	TRBJ1-6	CASSFRDRGYNSPLHF	TGTGCCAGCAGCTTCCGGGACAGGGGATATAATTCACCCCTCCACTTT
NA	TRBV7-2	16	TRBD2	TRBJ2-3	CASSPTAGGPGSTQYF	TGTGCCAGCAGCCCCACGGCGGGAGGGCCCGGGAGTACGCAGTATTTT
NA	TRBV5-1	13	NA	TRBJ2-7	CASSGTETYEQYF	TGCGCCAGCTCCGGGACTGAGACCTACGAGCAGTACTTC
once	TRBV11-2	17	NA	TRBJ2-1	CASSLRGYRVIRNEQFF	TGTGCCAGCAGCCTTAGGGGGTACAGGGTAATTAGAAATGAGCAGTTCTTC
NA	TRBV7-6	16	TRBD2	TRBJ2-3	CASSLPTSGSADTQYF	TGTGCCAGCAGCTTACCGACTAGCGGCTCTGCAGATACGCAGTATTTT
NA	TRBV7-2	15	NA	TRBJ1-2	CASSHKNRVGNGYTF	TGTGCCAGCAGCCATAAGAACAGGGTTGGGAATGGCTACACCTTC
NA	TRBV7-2	18	NA	TRBJ2-6	CASSPKQGGTSGANVLTF	TGTGCCAGCAGCCCAAAACAGGGGGGGACCTCTGGGGCCAACGTCCTGACTTTC
NA	TRBV7-2	15	TRBD2	TRBJ2-7	CASSLMVAGGDEQYF	TGTGCCAGCAGCTTAATGGTAGCGGGAGGTGACGAGCAGTACTTC
NA	TRBV27	16	TRBD2	TRBJ2-1	CASSFASGGYYNEQFF	TGTGCCAGCAGTTTCGCTAGCGGGGGGTACTACAATGAGCAGTTCTTC
NA	TRBV19	18	TRBD2	TRBJ2-1	CASSISPPTSGSYNEQFF	TGTGCCAGTAGTATATCCCCCCCTACTAGCGGCTCCTACAATGAGCAGTTCTTC
NA	TRBV5-1	17	NA	TRBJ1-1	CASSLALGKLAGAEAFF	TGCGCCAGCAGCTTGGCCTTGGGTAAGCTAGCGGGGGCAGAAGCTTTCTTT
NA	TRBV2	14	TRBD1	TRBJ1-1	CASRDLDRGTEAFF	TGTGCCAGCAGGGATTTAGACAGGGGGACTGAAGCTTTCTTT
once	TRBV18	15	NA	TRBJ1-5	CASSRQGNSNQPQHF	TGTGCCAGCTCAAGGCAGGGGAATAGCAATCAGCCCCAGCATTTT